What follows is one T cell receptor (beta chain) and its context. Adults between roughly 18 and 95 years of age took part from 24 US areas. This entry is derived from a study of blood T cell repertoires in COVID-19. Overall study: The analysed material was cDNA or gDNA that came from T cells, B-cell-depleted T cells, or PBMCs.

Some clones are missing from TCRdb's copy, which holds only in-frame ones; the method was immunoSEQ multiplex PCR. The table has a few hundred thousand clones, approximately 87% seen once; the top ten hold approximately 1.3%. This clonotype originated in a man aged 25-40 years who had recovered from COVID-19. Sequencing input: PBMCs or T cells enriched from blood (not recorded which).

The CDR3 spells CASSAQGGDQETQYF. The DNA for the CDR3 is TGTGCCAGCAGCGCACAGGGGGGGGACCAAGAGACCCAGTACTTC. The chain recombines TRBV3-1 (or the pseudogene TRBV3-2) with TRBJ2-5; perhaps TRBD1 as D (8 bases). V was cut by 5 bases and J by 0 bases, with 13 bases left in between. The CDR3 runs to 15 residues. CDR1 is LGHDT and CDR2 is YNNKEL in the germline V gene (reference sequence).